This T cell receptor beta chain originates from a study of post-analysis software for immune sequencing data. On the study more broadly: Several disease courses (relapsing-remitting, secondary progressive and progressive-relapsing) of multiple sclerosis were included. General study points: TRBV5-6, TRBV5-1 and TRBV20-1 belonged to a set of a handful of TRBV segments that were more frequent in patients than controls. A significant reduction in normalized Chao1 diversity was observed in multiple sclerosis patients versus controls.

Note on this clonotype: Its antigen remains unidentified.

This CDR3 has 15 residues. Trimming at V came to 2 bases and at J to 5 bases, leaving 7 bases not matched to a gene. CDR1 is LGHNA and CDR2 is YNFKEQ in the germline V gene. Researchers reported that TCR beta cDNA libraries carried unique molecular identifiers. From the PCR reads, TCRdb called clonotypes with MiXCR, one entry per CDR3 protein. The table lists about 540,000 distinct CDR3 sequences, around 34% of them singletons. The specimen sequenced was blood. This clonotype was sampled from a girl under 18 with multiple sclerosis. The rearrangement uses TRBV4-2 and TRBJ1-1; 8 nucleotides align to TRBD1. CDR3: CASSQITTGETEAFF. CDR3 in DNA: TGTGCCAGCAGCCAAATAACGACAGGGGAGACTGAAGCTTTCTTT.